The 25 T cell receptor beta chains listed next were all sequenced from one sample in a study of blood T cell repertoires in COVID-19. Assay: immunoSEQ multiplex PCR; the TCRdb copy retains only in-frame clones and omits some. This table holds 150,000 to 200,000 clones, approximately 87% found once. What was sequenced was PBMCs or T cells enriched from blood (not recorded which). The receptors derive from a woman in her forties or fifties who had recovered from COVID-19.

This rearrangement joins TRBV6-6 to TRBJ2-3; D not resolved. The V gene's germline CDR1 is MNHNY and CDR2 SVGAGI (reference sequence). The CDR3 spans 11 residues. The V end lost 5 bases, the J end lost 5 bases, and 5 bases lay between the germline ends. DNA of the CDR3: TGTGCCAGCAGTAACATAGATACGCAGTATTTT. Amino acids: CASSNIDTQYF.

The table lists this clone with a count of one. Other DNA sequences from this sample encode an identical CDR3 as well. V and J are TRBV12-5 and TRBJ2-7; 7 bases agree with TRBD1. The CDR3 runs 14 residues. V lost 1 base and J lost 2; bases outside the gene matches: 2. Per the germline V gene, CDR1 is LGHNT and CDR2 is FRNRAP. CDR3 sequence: CASGLGQGAYEQYF. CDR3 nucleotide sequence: TGTGCTAGTGGTTTGGGACAGGGCGCCTACGAGCAGTACTTC.

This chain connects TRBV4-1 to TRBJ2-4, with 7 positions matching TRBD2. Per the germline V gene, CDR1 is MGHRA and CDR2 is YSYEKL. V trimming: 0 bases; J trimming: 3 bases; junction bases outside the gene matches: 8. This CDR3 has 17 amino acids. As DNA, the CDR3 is TGCGCCAGCAGCCAAGATAGGTGGGGGGGAGTCAAAAACATTCAGTACTTC. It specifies CASSQDRWGGVKNIQYF.

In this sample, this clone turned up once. The CDR3 DNA reads as TGTGCCAGTAGTATAGATCCCGGCACTGAAGCTTTCTTT. This gives the protein CASSIDPGTEAFF. The chain links TRBV19 to TRBJ1-1; D call uncertain. Trimming left V 0 bases short and J 4 bases short, with 6 bases between. CDR1 and CDR2 from the germline V gene are LNHDA and SQIVND (reference sequence). CDR3 length: 13 amino acids.

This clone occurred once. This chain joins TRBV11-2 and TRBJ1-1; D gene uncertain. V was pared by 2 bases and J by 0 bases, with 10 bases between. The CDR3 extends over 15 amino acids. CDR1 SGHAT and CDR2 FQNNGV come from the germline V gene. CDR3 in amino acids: CASSLFTRMNTEAFF. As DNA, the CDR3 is TGTGCCAGCAGCTTATTTACCAGGATGAACACTGAAGCTTTCTTT. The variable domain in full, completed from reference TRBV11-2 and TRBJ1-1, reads EAGVAQSPRYKIIEKRQSVAFWCNPISGHATLYWYQQILGQGPKLLIQFQNNGVVDDSQLPKDRFSAERLKGVDSTLKIQPAKLEDSAVYLCASSLFTRMNTEAFFGQGTRLTVV.

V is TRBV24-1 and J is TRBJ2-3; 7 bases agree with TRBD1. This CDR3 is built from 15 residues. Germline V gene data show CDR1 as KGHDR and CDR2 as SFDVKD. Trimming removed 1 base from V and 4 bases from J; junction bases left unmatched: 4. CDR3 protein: CATSDFWQGADTQYF. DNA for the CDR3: TGTGCCACCAGTGATTTTTGGCAGGGGGCAGATACGCAGTATTTT.

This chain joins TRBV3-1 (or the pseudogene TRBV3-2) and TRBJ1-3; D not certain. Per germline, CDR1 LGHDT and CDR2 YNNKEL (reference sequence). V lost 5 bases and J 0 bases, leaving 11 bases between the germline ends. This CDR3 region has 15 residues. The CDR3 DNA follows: TGTGCCAGCAGCTTAGCTGAGGGCTCTGGAAACACCATATATTTT. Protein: CASSLAEGSGNTIYF.

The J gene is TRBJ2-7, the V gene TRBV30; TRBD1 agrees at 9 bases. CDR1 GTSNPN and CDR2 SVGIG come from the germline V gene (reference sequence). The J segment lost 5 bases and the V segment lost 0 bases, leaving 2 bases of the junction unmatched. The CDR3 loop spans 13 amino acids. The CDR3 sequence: CAWSVTGGDEQYF. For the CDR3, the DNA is TGTGCCTGGAGTGTGACAGGGGGGGACGAGCAGTACTTC.

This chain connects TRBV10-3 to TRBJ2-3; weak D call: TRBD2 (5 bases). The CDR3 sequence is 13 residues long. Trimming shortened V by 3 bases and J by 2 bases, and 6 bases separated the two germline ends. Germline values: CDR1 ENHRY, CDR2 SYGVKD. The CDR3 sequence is CAISDGVTDTQYF. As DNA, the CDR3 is TGTGCCATCAGTGACGGGGTCACAGATACGCAGTATTTT.

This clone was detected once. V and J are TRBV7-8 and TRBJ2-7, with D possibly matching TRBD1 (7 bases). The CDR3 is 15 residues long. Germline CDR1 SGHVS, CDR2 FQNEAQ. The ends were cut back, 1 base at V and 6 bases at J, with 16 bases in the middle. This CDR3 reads CASSLVGGQLGEQYF. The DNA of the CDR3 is TGTGCCAGCAGCTTAGTGGGGGGACAGTTAGGCGAGCAGTACTTC.

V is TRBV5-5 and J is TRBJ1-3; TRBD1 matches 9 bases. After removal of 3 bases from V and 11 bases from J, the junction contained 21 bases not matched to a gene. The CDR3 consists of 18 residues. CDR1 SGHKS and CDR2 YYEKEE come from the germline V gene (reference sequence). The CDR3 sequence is CASSSTPRLYRGRNSIYF. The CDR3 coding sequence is TGTGCCAGCAGCTCTACGCCCCGATTATACAGGGGGCGGAACTCCATATATTTT.

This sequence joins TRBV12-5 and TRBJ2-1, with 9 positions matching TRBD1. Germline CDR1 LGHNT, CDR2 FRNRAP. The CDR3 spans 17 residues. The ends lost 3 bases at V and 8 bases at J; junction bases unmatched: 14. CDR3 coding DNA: TGTGCTAGTGGTTTTACGCCGCGGGACAGGGTTGTAGATGAGCAGTTCTTC. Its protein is CASGFTPRDRVVDEQFF.

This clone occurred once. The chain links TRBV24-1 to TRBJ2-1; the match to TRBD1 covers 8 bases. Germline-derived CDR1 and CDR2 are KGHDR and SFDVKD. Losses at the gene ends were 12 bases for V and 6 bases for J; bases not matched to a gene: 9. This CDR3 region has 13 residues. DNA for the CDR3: TGTGCCTCTTCAGGGGGCGCAGGCAATGAGCAGTTCTTC. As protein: CASSGGAGNEQFF.

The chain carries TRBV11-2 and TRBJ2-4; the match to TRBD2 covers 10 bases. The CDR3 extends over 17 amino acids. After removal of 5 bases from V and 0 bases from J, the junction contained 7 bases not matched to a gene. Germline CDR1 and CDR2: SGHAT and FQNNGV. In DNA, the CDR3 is TGTGCCAGCAGCCCTTCTAGCGGGGGTTTAGCCAAAAACATTCAGTACTTC. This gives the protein CASSPSSGGLAKNIQYF.

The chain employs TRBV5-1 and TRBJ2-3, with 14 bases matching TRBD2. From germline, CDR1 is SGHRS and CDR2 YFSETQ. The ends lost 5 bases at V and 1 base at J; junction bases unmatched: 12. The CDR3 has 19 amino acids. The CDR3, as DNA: TGCGCCAGCAGTTCAGGACTAGCGGGGGGCCCCGGGGGCACAGATACGCAGTATTTT. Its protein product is CASSSGLAGGPGGTDTQYF.

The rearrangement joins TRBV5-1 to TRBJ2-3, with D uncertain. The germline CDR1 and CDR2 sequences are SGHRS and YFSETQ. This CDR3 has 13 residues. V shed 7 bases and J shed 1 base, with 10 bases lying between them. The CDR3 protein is CASSPEGTDTQYF. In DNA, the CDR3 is TGCGCCAGCTCTCCCGAGGGCACAGATACGCAGTATTTT.

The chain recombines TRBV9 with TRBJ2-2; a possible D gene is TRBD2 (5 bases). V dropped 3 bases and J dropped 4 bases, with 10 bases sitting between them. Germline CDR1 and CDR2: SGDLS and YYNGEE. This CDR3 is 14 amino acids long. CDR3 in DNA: TGTGCCAGCAGCGGTCCTGCGGGCACCGGGGAGCTGTTTTTT. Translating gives CASSGPAGTGELFF.

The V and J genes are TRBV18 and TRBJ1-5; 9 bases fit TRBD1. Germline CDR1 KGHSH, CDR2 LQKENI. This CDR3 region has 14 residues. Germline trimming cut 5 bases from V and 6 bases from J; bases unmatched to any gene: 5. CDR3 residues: CASSTDRGVQPQHF. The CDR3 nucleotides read TGTGCCAGCTCAACGGACAGGGGAGTTCAGCCCCAGCATTTT.

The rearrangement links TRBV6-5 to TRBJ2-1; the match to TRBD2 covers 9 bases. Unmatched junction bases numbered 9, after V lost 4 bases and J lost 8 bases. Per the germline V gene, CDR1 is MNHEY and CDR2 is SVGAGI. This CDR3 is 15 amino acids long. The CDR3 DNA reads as TGTGCCAGCAGTTTGACTAGCGGTTTAGTGGATGAGCAGTTCTTC. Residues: CASSLTSGLVDEQFF.

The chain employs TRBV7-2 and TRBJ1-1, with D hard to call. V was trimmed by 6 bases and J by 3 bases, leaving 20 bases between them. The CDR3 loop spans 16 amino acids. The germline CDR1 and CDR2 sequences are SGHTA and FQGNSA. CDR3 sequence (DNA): TGTGCCAGCAGACACGGACTTCCACGGGTGGACACTGAAGCTTTCTTT. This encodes CASRHGLPRVDTEAFF.

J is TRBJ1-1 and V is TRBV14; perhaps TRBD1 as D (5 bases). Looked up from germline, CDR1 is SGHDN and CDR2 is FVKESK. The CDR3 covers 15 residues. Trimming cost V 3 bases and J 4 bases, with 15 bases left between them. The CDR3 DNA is TGTGCCAGCAGCCAGATGGGGGGGAGGATCACTGAAGCTTTCTTT. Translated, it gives CASSQMGGRITEAFF.

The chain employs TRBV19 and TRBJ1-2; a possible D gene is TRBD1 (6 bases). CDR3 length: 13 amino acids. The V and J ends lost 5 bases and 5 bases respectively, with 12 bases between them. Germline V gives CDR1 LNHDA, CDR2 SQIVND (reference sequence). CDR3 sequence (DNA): TGTGCCAGTAGTCGGGGGGCTCGGTATGGCTACACCTTC. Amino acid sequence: CASSRGARYGYTF.

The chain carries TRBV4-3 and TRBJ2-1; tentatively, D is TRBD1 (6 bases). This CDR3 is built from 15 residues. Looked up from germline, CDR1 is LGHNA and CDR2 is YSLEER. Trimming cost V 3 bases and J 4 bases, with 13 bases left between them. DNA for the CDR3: TGCGCCAGCAGCCAGGGGGACAACCTATACAATGAGCAGTTCTTC. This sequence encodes CASSQGDNLYNEQFF.

CDR3 sequence reads: CASRLASATAVYEQYF. The DNA of the CDR3 is TGTGCAAGTCGCTTAGCTTCGGCCACAGCCGTCTACGAGCAGTACTTC. This chain links TRBV12-2 with TRBJ2-7; the DNA was not used to check the table's D call, TRBD1. TRBV12-2 is annotated as a pseudogene. This CDR3 comprises 16 residues.

This chain's CDR3 is CASSVGPSGDTIYF. The DNA of the CDR3 is TGTGCCAGCAGCGTAGGCCCCTCGGGGGACACCATATATTTT. The chain employs TRBV9 and TRBJ1-3, with D perhaps matching TRBD1 (5 bases). This CDR3 spans 14 amino acids. The germline CDR1 and CDR2 sequences are SGDLS and YYNGEE. V dropped 0 bases and J dropped 8 bases, with 12 bases sitting between them. The whole variable domain, filled in from reference TRBV9 and TRBJ1-3, reads DSGVTQTPKHLITATGQRVTLRCSPRSGDLSVYWYQQSLDQGLQFLIQYYNGEERAKGNILERFSAQQFPDLHSELNLSSLELGDSALYFCASSVGPSGDTIYFGEGSWLTVV.